These T cell receptor beta chains were read from a single sample in a study of blood T cells in healthy people across ages. Via MiXCR, TCRdb re-called the 5' RACE reads, giving one row per CDR3 protein. The table lists roughly 500,000 distinct CDR3 sequences, roughly 29% of them singletons. Input material: blood. Receptors originate from a woman aged 70-85 years in good health. The conserved cysteine and the conserved F or W are not part of the CDR3 here.

j_call	v_call	cdr3_aa
TRBJ2-7	TRBV7-8	ASSFPGRGTREQY
TRBJ1-1	TRBV7-2	ASSFNRGNTEAF
TRBJ1-4	TRBV6-6	ASSRGSEKLF
TRBJ2-1	TRBV12-3/TRBV12-4	ASSFSSEQF
TRBJ2-2	TRBV20-1	SALQRSRYTGELF
TRBJ1-2	TRBV6-1	ASSFGQATLNYGYT
TRBJ2-1	TRBV3-1	ASSQAGAGGPIHRRSYNEQF
TRBJ2-7	TRBV13	ASGDRAHEQY
TRBJ1-1	TRBV15	ATSIDRGRAEAF
TRBJ2-7	TRBV7-2	ASSVGAQPNYEQY
TRBJ2-5	TRBV5-1	ASSLVPPGQGETQY
TRBJ2-7	TRBV30	AWSSQGNSYEQY
TRBJ1-4	TRBV7-2	ASSPVAGDKKLF
TRBJ2-2	TRBV7-2	ASSAGLQSLF
TRBJ1-1	TRBV20-1	SAKQGPNTEAF
TRBJ2-4	TRBV19	ARKDRTLAKNIQY
TRBJ2-1	TRBV5-1	ASSLGAGYNEQF
TRBJ2-5	TRBV27	ASSPAGTSRVKTQY
-	TRBV7-2	ASSSGQIKGEQF
TRBJ1-4	TRBV20-1	SARDVTDNEKLF
-	TRBV20-1	SARDQSPPHQY
TRBJ2-3	TRBV7-2	ASSSPSTGDTQY
TRBJ2-3	TRBV6-2/TRBV6-3	ASSSGLAGVTQY
TRBJ1-1	TRBV18	ASSPPSQGVTEAF
TRBJ1-1	TRBV6-2/TRBV6-3	ASSYEQRTEAF
TRBJ1-2	TRBV5-1	ASGQAGFNYGYT
TRBJ2-1	TRBV20-1	SARDHQGKVGALWNEQF
TRBJ1-2	TRBV20-1	SAAGGAFYGYT
TRBJ1-1	TRBV29-1	SVDRGDTEAF
TRBJ2-5	TRBV20-1	SARLAGGNQETQY
TRBJ2-1	TRBV7-3	ASSLTAPIYDNEQF
TRBJ1-2	TRBV29-1	SVSDRGHSNNYGYT
TRBJ1-1	TRBV6-5	ASSYPRQGGDSTEAF
TRBJ2-1	TRBV12-3/TRBV12-4	ASRPRLAGVYNEQF
TRBJ2-3	TRBV7-2	ASSTRGGSSTDTQY
-	TRBV3-1	ASSQVYLAGDPYEQY
-	TRBV4-2	ASSQYEQGGYEQY
TRBJ2-7	TRBV2	ASSTLREQY
TRBJ2-5	TRBV5-1	ASSLRQGRTETQY
TRBJ2-1	TRBV7-2	ASSQSGTEQF
TRBJ1-1	TRBV7-2	ASSLQRQDNTEAF
TRBJ2-7	TRBV6-2/TRBV6-3	ASTAPGQEAYEQY
TRBJ2-2	TRBV10-3	ATRYREAVGELF
-	TRBV7-2	ASSLQGVRGYEQY
TRBJ1-1	TRBV15	ATSRDQGRAF
TRBJ2-1	TRBV20-1	SAPNYNEQF
TRBJ2-5	TRBV7-2	ASSLSSGGGTQY
TRBJ1-1	TRBV4-2	ASSQDNKYNTEAF
TRBJ1-5	TRBV12-3/TRBV12-4	ASSFLGVTQPQH
TRBJ1-5	TRBV6-6	ASSSLGQGAAQPQH
TRBJ1-4	TRBV7-9	ASSLTGGRLSNEKLF
TRBJ2-7	TRBV6-1	ASTSPGVENEQY
TRBJ2-2	TRBV4-3	ASSQDVGYTGELF
TRBJ2-6	TRBV6-2/TRBV6-3	ASSANPQGISSGANVLT
TRBJ2-3	TRBV6-1	ASRKNGASTADTQY